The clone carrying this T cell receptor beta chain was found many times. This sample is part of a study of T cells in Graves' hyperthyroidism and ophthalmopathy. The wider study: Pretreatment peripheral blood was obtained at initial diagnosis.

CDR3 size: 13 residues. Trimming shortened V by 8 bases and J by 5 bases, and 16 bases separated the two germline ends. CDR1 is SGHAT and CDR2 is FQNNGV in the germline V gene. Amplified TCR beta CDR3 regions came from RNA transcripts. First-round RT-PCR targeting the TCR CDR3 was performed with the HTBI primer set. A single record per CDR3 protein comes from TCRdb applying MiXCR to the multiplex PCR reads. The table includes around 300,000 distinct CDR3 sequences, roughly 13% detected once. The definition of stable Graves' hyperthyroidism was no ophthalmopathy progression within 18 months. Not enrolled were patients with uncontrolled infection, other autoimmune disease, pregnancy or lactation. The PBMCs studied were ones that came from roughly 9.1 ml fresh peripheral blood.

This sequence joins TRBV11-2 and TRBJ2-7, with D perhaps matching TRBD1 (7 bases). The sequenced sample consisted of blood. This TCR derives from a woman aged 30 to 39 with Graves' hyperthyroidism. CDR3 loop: CASLGGGTHEQYF. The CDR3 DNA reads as TGTGCCAGCTTAGGAGGGGGCACACACGAGCAGTACTTC.